The present T cell receptor (beta chain) was sequenced within a study of blood T cell repertoires in COVID-19. Turning to the study itself: The United States, Italy and Spain were the sources of the acute and convalescent COVID-19 samples. Sample material is recorded as cDNA or gDNA derived from T cells, B-cell-depleted T cells, or PBMCs.

This clone was counted a few times. Followed longitudinally, the Seattle patients had been enrolled during active infection. Authors' data handling: Amplification of reference gene primers was used by the study to estimate nucleated cell counts. Data came from immunoSEQ multiplex PCR; TCRdb stores just in-frame clones and leaves some out. V, J and clone size reflect that table, while D and trimming were determined from the DNA. This sample has under 65,000 clones, with approximately 90% found just once. Germline assignment: CDR1 KGHSH and CDR2 LQKENI. V was cut by 3 bases and J by 6 bases, with 9 bases left in between. The CDR3 has 12 residues.

The TCR was taken from a woman of 80 years or more with COVID-19, enrolled during active disease. Sample: peripheral blood. V gene TRBV18 combines with J gene TRBJ2-7; the D gene is possibly TRBD1 (5 bases). The CDR3 DNA follows: TGTGCCAGCTCACCTGACAGCAGCGAGCAGTACTTC. This codes for CASSPDSSEQYF. Full variable domain (remainder filled in from reference TRBV18 and TRBJ2-7): NAGVMQNPRHLVRRRGQEARLRCSPMKGHSHVYWYRQLPEEGLKFMVYLQKENIIDESGMPKERFSAEFPKEGPSILRIQQVVRGDSAAYFCASSPDSSEQYFGPGTRLTVT.